The entry below gives a single TCR beta chain sequence along with its context. Its matching antigen is unknown. This sample is part of a study of CD8+CD57+ T cells in acquired aplastic anemia. Background on the study: Across the sorted CD4+ and CD8+ cells, DNA amounts averaged 3.2 ug. Findings of the study overall: Sharing between patients and controls was observed for over 25 CD8+ CDR3 sequences.

Genomic DNA acted as the template from which TCR beta VDJ combination and CDR3 sequence profiling were carried out. TCRdb fed the reads into MiXCR, producing one record per CDR3 protein. The repertoire has roughly 300,000 distinct CDR3 sequences, approximately 57% of them found once; the top ten carry around 8%. Trimming at V came to 4 bases and at J to 4 bases, leaving 10 bases not matched to a gene. CDR1 is SGHDT, CDR2 YYEEEE, per germline. The CDR3 runs to 16 residues. The clonotype was recovered from a human donor with severe aplastic anemia or a healthy control (not recorded which). The source material was sorted CD4+, CD8+, or CD8+CD57+ T cells (not recorded which) from PBMCs. The chain links TRBV5-6 to TRBJ1-1, with 10 bases that match TRBD1. The CDR3 DNA follows: TGTGCCAGCAGCACGACCGGGACAGGGGTGTCCACTGAAGCTTTCTTT. Translation gives CASSTTGTGVSTEAFF.